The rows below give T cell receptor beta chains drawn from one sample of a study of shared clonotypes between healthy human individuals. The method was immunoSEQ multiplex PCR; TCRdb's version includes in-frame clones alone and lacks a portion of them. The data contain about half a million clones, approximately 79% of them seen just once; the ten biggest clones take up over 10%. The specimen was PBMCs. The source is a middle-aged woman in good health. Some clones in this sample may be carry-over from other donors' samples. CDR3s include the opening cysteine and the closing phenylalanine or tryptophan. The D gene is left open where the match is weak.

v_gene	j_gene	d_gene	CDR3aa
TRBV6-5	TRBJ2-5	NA	CASSYSSRETQYF
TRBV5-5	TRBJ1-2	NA	CASSFVTENYGYTF
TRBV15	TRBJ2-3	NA	CATSRWGTSTDTQYF
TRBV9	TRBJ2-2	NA	CASSVSGTNTGELFF
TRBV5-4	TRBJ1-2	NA	CASSPAGGPSYGYTF
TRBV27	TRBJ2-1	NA	CASSLYPLSYNEQFF
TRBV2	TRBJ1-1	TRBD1	CASTGLGTGNTEAFF
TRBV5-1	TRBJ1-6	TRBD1	CASSYNIPGQVNNSPLHF
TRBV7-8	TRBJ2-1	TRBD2	CASSSGLGREFF
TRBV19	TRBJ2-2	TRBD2	CASTWTSGRAFITGELFF
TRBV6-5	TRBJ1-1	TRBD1	CASSYSTGPGTEAFF
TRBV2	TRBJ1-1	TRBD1	CASSEGRGITEAFF
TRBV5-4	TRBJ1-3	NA	CASSLVGQSGNTIYF
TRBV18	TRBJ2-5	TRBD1	CASSRGQGAETQYF